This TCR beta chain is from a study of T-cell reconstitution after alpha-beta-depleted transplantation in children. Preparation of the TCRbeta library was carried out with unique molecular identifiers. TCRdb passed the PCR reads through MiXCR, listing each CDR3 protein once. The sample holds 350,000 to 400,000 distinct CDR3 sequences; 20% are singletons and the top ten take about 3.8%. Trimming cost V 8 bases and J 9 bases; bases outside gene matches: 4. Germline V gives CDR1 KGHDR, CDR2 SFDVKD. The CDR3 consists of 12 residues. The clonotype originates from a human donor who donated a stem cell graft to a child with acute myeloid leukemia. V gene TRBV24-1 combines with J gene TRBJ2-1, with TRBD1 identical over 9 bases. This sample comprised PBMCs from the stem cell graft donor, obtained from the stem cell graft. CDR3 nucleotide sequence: TGTGCCACCAACACAGGGGGCAGTGAGCAGTTCTTC. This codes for CATNTGGSEQFF.